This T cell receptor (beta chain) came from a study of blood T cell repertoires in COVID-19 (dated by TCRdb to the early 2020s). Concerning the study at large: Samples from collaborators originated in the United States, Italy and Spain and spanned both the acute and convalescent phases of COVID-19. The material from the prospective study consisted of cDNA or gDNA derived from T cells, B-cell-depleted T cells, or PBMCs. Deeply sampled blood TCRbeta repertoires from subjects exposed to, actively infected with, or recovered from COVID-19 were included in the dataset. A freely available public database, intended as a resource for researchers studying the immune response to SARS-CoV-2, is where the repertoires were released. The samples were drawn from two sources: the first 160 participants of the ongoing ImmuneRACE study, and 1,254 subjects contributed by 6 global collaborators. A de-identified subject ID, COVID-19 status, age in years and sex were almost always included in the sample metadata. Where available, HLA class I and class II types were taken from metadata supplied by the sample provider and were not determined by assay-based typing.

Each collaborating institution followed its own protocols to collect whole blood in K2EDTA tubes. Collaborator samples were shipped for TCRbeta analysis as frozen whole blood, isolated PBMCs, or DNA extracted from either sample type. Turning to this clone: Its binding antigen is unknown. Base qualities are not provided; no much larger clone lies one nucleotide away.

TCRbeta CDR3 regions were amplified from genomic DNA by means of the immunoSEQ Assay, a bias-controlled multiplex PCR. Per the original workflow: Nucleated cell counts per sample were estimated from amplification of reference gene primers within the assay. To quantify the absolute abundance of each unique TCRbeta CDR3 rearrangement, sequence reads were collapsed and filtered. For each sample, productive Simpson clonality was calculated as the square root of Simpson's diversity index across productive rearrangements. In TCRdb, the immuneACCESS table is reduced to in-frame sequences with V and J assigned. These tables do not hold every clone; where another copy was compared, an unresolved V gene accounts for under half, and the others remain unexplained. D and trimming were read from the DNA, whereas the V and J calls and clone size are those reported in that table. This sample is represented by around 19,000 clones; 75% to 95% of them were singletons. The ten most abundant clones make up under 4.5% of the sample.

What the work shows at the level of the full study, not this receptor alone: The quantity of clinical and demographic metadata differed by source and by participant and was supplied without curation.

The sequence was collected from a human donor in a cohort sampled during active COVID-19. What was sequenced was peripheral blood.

The CDR3 corresponds to CASSETGLGETQYF. The nucleotide sequence reads as follows: TGTGCCAGCAGCGAGACAGGGCTCGGGGAGACCCAGTACTTC. The rearranged chain carries TRBV7-8 and TRBJ2-5; TRBD1 aligns with 7 central bases. Sequences SGHVS (CDR1) and FQNEAQ (CDR2) are obtained from the germline V gene. V loses 5 bases at its end and J loses 5 bases; junction bases beyond the gene matches: 8. From cysteine to phenylalanine, the CDR3 is 14 amino acids long. Solely the CDR3 DNA is kept, with 42 bases framed from the first base.